What follows describes a single T cell receptor beta chain. Its cognate antigen is unknown. These data belong to a study of cytomegalovirus exposure and HLA in healthy donors. Study in general: Researchers found that roughly 81% of under 450 genotyped donors fell within the Caucasian-associated ancestry cluster. Overall study findings and caveats: Indistinguishability led to the exclusion of some V segments, TRBV6-2 and TRBV6-3 included. Later analysis identified several of the most significant clusters that appeared linked to common viral pathogens.

PCR used 60 Vbeta primers and 13 Jbeta primers. Profiling relied on immunoSEQ multiplex PCR, and the TCRdb table lists in-frame clones only, not all of them. The data contain about 160,000 clones, roughly 80% of them singletons. The germline CDR1 and CDR2 sequences are KGHSH and LQKENI. This CDR3 is built from 14 residues. Trimming cost V 3 bases and J 3 bases; bases outside gene matches: 1. Sequencing was performed on PBMCs. This chain joins TRBV18 and TRBJ2-3; 9 nucleotides line up with TRBD1. The origin of this receptor is a male donor in good health and CMV-seropositive. CDR3 DNA sequence: TGTGCCAGCTCACCGACAGGGGGGACAGATACGCAGTATTTT. Translation: CASSPTGGTDTQYF.